These 3 T cell receptor beta chains were all obtained from the same sample, sequenced in a study of identical twins (dated by TCRdb to between 2015 and 2016). Libraries were prepared through 5' RACE. TCRdb names Illumina HiSeq 2000 as the instrument used. TCRdb redid the processing of the public reads, applying fastp at Q25 and MiXCR, and retained in-frame beta chains. CDR3 protein duplicates are merged, each entry listing the most common genes and DNA. This sample is represented by approximately 300,000 distinct CDR3 sequences; roughly 9.7% of them were singletons. Roughly 7% of the sample belongs to the ten largest clones. A further study also used this sample, focusing on yellow fever vaccine responses in identical twins.

Sample: CD8+ T cells sorted from blood. Every receptor here comes from a woman under 30 in good health.

This clonotype was picked up many times. The J gene is TRBJ2-3, the V gene TRBV5-1; 10 nucleotides agree with TRBD2. V dropped 2 bases and J dropped 2; count of bases not matched to a gene: 11. CDR3 length: 18 residues. CDR1 and CDR2 (germline): SGHRS, YFSETQ. DNA for the CDR3: TGCGCCAGCAGCTTTCCCGCTGGAGCGGGGGGGAACACAGATACGCAGTATTTT. Protein: CASSFPAGAGGNTDTQYF. Drawing the rest from reference TRBV5-1 and TRBJ2-3, the complete variable domain is KAGVTQTPRYLIKTRGQQVTLSCSPISGHRSVSWYQQTPGQGLQFLFEYFSETQRNKGNFPGRFSGRQFSNSRSEMNVSTLELGDSALYLCASSFPAGAGGNTDTQYFGPGTRLTVL.

This clonotype was recorded a few times. The chain employs TRBV7-2 and TRBJ2-3, with TRBD2 matching over 13 bases. V lost 2 bases and J lost 0; bases outside the gene matches: 2. Germline V CDR1 and CDR2: SGHTA, FQGNSA. This CDR3 is built from 17 residues. The CDR3 is CASSLRLAGGSTDTQYF. The CDR3 region has the DNA TGTGCCAGCAGCTTAAGACTAGCGGGAGGAAGCACAGATACGCAGTATTTT.

The chain's CDR3 is CASIRTGNSNQPQHF. CDR3 sequence (DNA): TGTGCCAGCATCCGGACAGGGAATAGCAATCAGCCCCAGCATTTT. The genes are TRBV28 and TRBJ1-5; 8 nucleotides line up with TRBD1. Unmatched junction bases numbered 5, after V lost 7 bases and J lost 0 bases. The CDR3 runs 15 residues. Germline CDR1 and CDR2: MDHEN and SYDVKM.